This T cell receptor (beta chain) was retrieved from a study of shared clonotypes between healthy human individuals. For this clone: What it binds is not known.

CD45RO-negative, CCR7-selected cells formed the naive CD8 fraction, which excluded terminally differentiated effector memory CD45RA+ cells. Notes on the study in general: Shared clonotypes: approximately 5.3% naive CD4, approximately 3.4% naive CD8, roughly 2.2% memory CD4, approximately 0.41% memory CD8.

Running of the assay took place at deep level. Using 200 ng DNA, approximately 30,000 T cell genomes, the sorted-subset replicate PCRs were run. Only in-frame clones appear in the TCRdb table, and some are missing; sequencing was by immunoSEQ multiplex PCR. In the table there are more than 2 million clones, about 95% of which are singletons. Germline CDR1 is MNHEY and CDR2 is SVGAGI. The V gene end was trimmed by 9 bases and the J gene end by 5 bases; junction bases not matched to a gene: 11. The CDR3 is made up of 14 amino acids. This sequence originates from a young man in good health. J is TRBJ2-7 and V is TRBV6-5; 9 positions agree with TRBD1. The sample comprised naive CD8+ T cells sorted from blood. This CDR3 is CASTRTGESHEQYF. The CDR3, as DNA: TGTGCCAGTACCAGGACAGGGGAATCCCACGAGCAGTACTTC.